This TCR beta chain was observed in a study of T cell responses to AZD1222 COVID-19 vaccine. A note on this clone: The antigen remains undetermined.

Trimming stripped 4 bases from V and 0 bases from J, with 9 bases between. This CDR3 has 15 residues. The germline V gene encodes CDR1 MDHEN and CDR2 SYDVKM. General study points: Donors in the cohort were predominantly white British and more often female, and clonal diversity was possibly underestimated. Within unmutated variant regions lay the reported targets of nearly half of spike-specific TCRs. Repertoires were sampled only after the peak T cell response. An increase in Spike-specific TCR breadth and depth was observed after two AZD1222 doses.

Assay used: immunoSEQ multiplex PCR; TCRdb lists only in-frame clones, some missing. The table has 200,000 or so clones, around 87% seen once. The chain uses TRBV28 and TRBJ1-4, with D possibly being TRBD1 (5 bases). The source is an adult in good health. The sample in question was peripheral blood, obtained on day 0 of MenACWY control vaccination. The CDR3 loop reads CASSYQGATNEKLFF. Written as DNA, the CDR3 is TGTGCCAGCAGTTACCAGGGTGCAACTAATGAAAAACTGTTTTTT.